Given below is one T cell receptor beta chain in context. Antigen: not known. These data are taken from a study of T-cell memory formation after mild COVID-19. In the study overall: Largely donor-specific sequence clusters came from a couple of donors.

5'RACE with constant-segment primers yielded barcoded, UMI-tagged TCR alpha and TCR beta cDNA libraries. MiXCR was run by TCRdb on the 5' RACE reads, yielding one entry per CDR3 protein. The sample has 250,000 to 350,000 distinct CDR3 sequences, about 17% seen once. Overall study results and limits: Among CD4+ contracting clones, most were CM and EM, and CD8+ ones EMRA. The appearance of some responding clones in pre-infection memory suggested that cross-reactive memory joined.

Germline trimming cut 4 bases from V and 0 bases from J; bases unmatched to any gene: 5. This CDR3 has 17 residues. In germline, CDR1 is SGDLS, CDR2 YYNGEE. The sample taken for sequencing was PBMCs or a T cell subset sorted from them (not recorded which). The V call is TRBV9, the J call TRBJ2-6; 9 bases agree with TRBD1. This clonotype originated in a man between 18 and 29 years old who had mild COVID-19 (a few samples of this study predate the infection). Cell type and time point are not known. CDR3 amino acids: CASSLQGASSGANVLTF. The CDR3 bases are TGTGCCAGCAGCTTACAGGGGGCCTCCTCTGGGGCCAACGTCCTGACTTTC. Based on the CDR3 plus reference TRBV9 and TRBJ2-6, the full variable domain is DSGVTQTPKHLITATGQRVTLRCSPRSGDLSVYWYQQSLDQGLQFLIQYYNGEERAKGNILERFSAQQFPDLHSELNLSSLELGDSALYFCASSLQGASSGANVLTFGAGSRLTVL.